The 17 T cell receptor beta chains below come from one sample, sequenced in a study of blood T cell repertoires in COVID-19. TCRdb's copy holds only in-frame clones and misses some; the assay was immunoSEQ multiplex PCR. This sample carries about 120,000 clones, more than 75% of them seen once, and the ten largest clones take about 3.9%. Sequenced: peripheral blood. Receptor source: a man aged 55 to 69 with acute or convalescent COVID-19.

This chain joins TRBV4-2 and TRBJ2-1, with D tentatively TRBD2 (6 bases). V dropped 2 bases and J dropped 4 bases, with 18 bases sitting between them. CDR1 is LGHNA, CDR2 YNFKEQ, per germline. The CDR3 has 17 residues. The CDR3 loop is CASSQSAASVPYNEQFF. CDR3 coding DNA: TGTGCCAGCAGCCAATCCGCCGCTAGCGTCCCGTACAATGAGCAGTTCTTC.

The rearrangement uses TRBV4-1 and TRBJ2-1, with 7 positions matching TRBD1. The V and J ends lost 2 bases and 5 bases, in that order; junction bases with no gene match: 3. This CDR3 region has 14 residues. Per germline, CDR1 MGHRA and CDR2 YSYEKL. CDR3 DNA: TGCGCCAGCAGCCAACGACAGGGTGACAATGAGCAGTTCTTC. It translates to CASSQRQGDNEQFF.

The V call is TRBV15, the J call TRBJ2-2; 8 bases map to TRBD2. Unmatched junction bases numbered 12, after V lost 5 bases and J lost 4 bases. There are 17 residues in the CDR3. Germline lookup yields CDR1 LNHNV and CDR2 YYDKDF (reference sequence). CDR3 sequence reads: CATSPNTGLAATGELFF. For the CDR3, the DNA is TGTGCCACCAGCCCTAATACCGGACTAGCAGCCACCGGGGAGCTGTTTTTT.

This sequence joins TRBV3-1 (or the pseudogene TRBV3-2) and TRBJ2-3, with D perhaps matching TRBD1 (5 bases). Germline V gives CDR1 LGHDT, CDR2 YNNKEL (reference sequence). V dropped 0 bases and J dropped 1 base, with 11 bases sitting between them. This CDR3 has 16 residues. The CDR3 DNA sequence: TGTGCCAGCAGCCAAGATCAGGGTATGGGCACAGATACGCAGTATTTT. Its translation is CASSQDQGMGTDTQYF.

The rearrangement links TRBV5-1 to TRBJ2-1; D may be TRBD1 (6 bases). Per germline, CDR1 SGHRS and CDR2 YFSETQ. V was shortened by 5 bases and J by 5 bases, with 14 bases between the two germline ends. This CDR3 has 14 residues. This chain's CDR3 is CASSRGQKNNEQFF. DNA for the CDR3: TGCGCCAGCAGTCGTGGACAGAAGAACAATGAGCAGTTCTTC.

This clone was recorded only once. V is TRBV7-9 and J is TRBJ1-4; D uncertain. CDR1 is SEHNR and CDR2 is FQNEAQ in the germline V gene (reference sequence). V dropped 2 bases and J dropped 8 bases, with 12 bases sitting between them. This CDR3 contains 14 residues. This CDR3 is CASSLSGFGEKLFF. The CDR3, as DNA: TGTGCCAGCAGCTTATCGGGGTTTGGGGAAAAACTGTTTTTT.

This clone was seen a single time. The chain carries TRBV7-8 and TRBJ2-2; 13 positions agree with TRBD2. Germline V gives CDR1 SGHVS, CDR2 FQNEAQ. The CDR3 is made up of 17 amino acids. The trim removed 5 bases at V and 6 bases at J, leaving 9 bases unmatched. The CDR3 region has the DNA TGTGCCAGCAGCCTCTTGGGGGGACTAGCGGGATCCGGGGAGCTGTTTTTT. Translated, it gives CASSLLGGLAGSGELFF.

The genes are TRBV7-9 and TRBJ2-1, with TRBD2 as a possible D gene (5 bases). Germline CDR1 is SEHNR and CDR2 is FQNEAQ (reference sequence). Trimming stripped 1 base from V and 13 bases from J, with 11 bases between. The CDR3 is 12 residues long. Here the CDR3 reads CASSLDQREQFF. CDR3 DNA sequence: TGTGCCAGCAGCTTAGATCAACGGGAACAGTTCTTC.

The V gene is TRBV5-4, the J gene TRBJ2-1, with D perhaps matching TRBD2 (6 bases). The CDR3 loop spans 14 amino acids. V lost 0 bases to trimming and J lost 6 bases, with 10 bases between them. CDR1 and CDR2 from the germline V gene are SGHNT and YYREEE (reference sequence). The CDR3 protein is CASSLGAGTNEQFF. DNA for the CDR3: TGTGCCAGCAGCTTGGGTGCGGGAACCAATGAGCAGTTCTTC.

Comment on this clone: An end of the junction does not agree with germline; a read error may underlie this. The chain combines TRBV5-8 with TRBJ2-5; D might be TRBD1 (6 bases). Germline V gene data show CDR1 as SGHTS and CDR2 as YDEGEE. The length of the CDR3 is 10 residues. CDR3 coding DNA: TGTGCCAGCAGCTTGACAGGGTTCCACTTC. Amino acids: CASSLTGFHF.

V gene TRBV30 combines with J gene TRBJ1-2; a weak D match, TRBD1 (5 bases). V gave up 6 bases and J gave up 8 bases, with 16 bases separating them. In germline, CDR1 is GTSNPN, CDR2 SVGIG (reference sequence). The CDR3 covers 12 residues. In nucleotides, the CDR3 is TGTGCCTGCCCGGCCGGGGGAACAGGCTACACCTTC. It yields the protein CACPAGGTGYTF.

The V and J genes are TRBV7-9 and TRBJ1-1, with D tentatively TRBD1 (6 bases). Germline V gene lookup returns CDR1 SEHNR and CDR2 FQNEAQ (reference sequence). The V end was cut by 4 bases, the J end by 6 bases, with 18 bases between. The CDR3 spans 15 residues. CDR3: CASSSTTGFRAEAFF. CDR3 nucleotides: TGTGCCAGCAGCTCGACTACAGGGTTTAGGGCTGAAGCTTTCTTT.

The chain combines TRBV25-1 with TRBJ2-7; TRBD2 aligns across 8 bases. Germline CDR1 MGHDK, CDR2 SYGVNS. The CDR3 has 15 amino acids. V shed 4 bases and J 2 bases; nucleotides not matched to a gene: 7. In nucleotides, the CDR3 is TGTGCCAGCAGTGGGACTAGCCTGGCTACCTACGAGCAGTACTTC. The encoded protein is CASSGTSLATYEQYF.

This clone was seen only a few times. V gene TRBV19 combines with J gene TRBJ1-1, with D perhaps TRBD1 (5 bases). The CDR3 is 13 amino acids. From germline, CDR1 is LNHDA and CDR2 SQIVND (reference sequence). Trimming pared 7 bases from V and 4 bases from J, leaving 13 bases between. The CDR3 protein is CASNPSRATEAFF. DNA for the CDR3: TGTGCCAGTAATCCGTCCAGGGCCACTGAAGCTTTCTTT. The complete variable domain, with remaining parts taken from reference TRBV19 and TRBJ1-1, reads DGGITQSPKYLFRKEGQNVTLSCEQNLNHDAMYWYRQDPGQGLRLIYYSQIVNDFQKGDIAEGYSVSREKKESFPLTVTSAQKNPTAFYLCASNPSRATEAFFGQGTRLTVV.

This clone was detected once. The chain combines TRBV5-8 with TRBJ2-1, with D perhaps matching TRBD2 (6 bases). Germline CDR1 reads SGHTS; CDR2 reads YDEGEE. V was shortened by 4 bases and J by 3 bases, with 20 bases between the two germline ends. This CDR3 comprises 17 residues. The CDR3: CASSPGGQVKGYNEQFF. DNA of the CDR3: TGTGCCAGCAGCCCCGGAGGGCAGGTAAAAGGCTACAATGAGCAGTTCTTC.

The chain has TRBV5-4 and TRBJ1-6; a weak D match, TRBD1 (6 bases). Trimming removed 0 bases from V and 6 bases from J, with 10 bases in between. This CDR3 region has 15 residues. The germline gives CDR1 SGHNT, CDR2 YYREEE (reference sequence). The CDR3 sequence is CASSLEQGFNSPLHF. CDR3 DNA: TGTGCCAGCAGCTTGGAACAGGGTTTTAATTCACCCCTCCACTTT.

This clone has only a few counts. The chain couples TRBV19 to TRBJ1-4; D might be TRBD1 (6 bases). This CDR3 has 15 residues. V was cut by 6 bases and J by 4 bases, with 15 bases left in between. Germline CDR1 and CDR2: LNHDA and SQIVND (reference sequence). The CDR3 loop is CASSPGAQFNEKLFF. CDR3 coding DNA: TGTGCCAGTAGCCCAGGGGCTCAATTTAATGAAAAACTGTTTTTT.